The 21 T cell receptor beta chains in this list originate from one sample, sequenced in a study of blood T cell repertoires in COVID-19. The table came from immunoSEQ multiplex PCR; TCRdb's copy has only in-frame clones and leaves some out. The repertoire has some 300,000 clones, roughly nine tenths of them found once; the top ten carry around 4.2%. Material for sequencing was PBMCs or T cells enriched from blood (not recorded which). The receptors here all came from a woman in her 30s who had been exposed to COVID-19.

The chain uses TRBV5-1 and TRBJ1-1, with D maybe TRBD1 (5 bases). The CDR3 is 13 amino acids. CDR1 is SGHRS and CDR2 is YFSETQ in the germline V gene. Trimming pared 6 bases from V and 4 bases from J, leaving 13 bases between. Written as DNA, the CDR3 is TGCGCCAGCACCCCCCCGGGGGGCACTGAAGCTTTCTTT. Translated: CASTPPGGTEAFF.

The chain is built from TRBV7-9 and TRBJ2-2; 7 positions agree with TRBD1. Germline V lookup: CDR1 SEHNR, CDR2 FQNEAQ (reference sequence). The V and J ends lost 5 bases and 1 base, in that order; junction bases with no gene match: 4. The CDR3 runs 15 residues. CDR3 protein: CASSRGQMNTGELFF. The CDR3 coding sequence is TGTGCCAGCAGCCGGGGACAGATGAACACCGGGGAGCTGTTTTTT.

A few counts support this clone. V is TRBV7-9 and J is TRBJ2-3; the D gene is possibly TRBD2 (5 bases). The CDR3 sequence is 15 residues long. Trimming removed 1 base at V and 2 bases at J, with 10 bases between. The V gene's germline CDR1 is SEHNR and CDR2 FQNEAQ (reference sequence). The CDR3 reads CASSLGSGYTDTQYF. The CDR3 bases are TGTGCCAGCAGCTTAGGTTCGGGGTACACAGATACGCAGTATTTT.

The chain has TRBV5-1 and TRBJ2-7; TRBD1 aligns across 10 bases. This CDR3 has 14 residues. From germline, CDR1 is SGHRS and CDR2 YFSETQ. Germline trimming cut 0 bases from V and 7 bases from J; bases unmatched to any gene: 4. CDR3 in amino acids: CASSLGQGAKEQYF. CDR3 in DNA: TGCGCCAGCAGCTTGGGACAGGGGGCGAAGGAGCAGTACTTC.

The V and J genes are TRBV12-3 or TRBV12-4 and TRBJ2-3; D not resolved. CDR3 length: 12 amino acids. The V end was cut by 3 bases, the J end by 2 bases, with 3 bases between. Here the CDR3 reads CASSFHTDTQYF. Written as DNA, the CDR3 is TGTGCCAGCAGTTTTCACACAGATACGCAGTATTTT.

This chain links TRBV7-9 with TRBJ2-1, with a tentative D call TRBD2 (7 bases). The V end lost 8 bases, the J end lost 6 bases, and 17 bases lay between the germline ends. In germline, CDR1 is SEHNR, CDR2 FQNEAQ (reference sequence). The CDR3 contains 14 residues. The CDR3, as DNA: TGTGCCAGCCGACGGGGGGCTGACGTCAATGAGCAGTTCTTC. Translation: CASRRGADVNEQFF. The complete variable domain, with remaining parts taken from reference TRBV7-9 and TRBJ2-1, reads DTGVSQNPRHKITKRGQNVTFRCDPISEHNRLYWYRQTLGQGPEFLTYFQNEAQLEKSRLLSDRFSAERPKGSFSTLEIQRTEQGDSAMYLCASRRGADVNEQFFGPGTRLTVL.

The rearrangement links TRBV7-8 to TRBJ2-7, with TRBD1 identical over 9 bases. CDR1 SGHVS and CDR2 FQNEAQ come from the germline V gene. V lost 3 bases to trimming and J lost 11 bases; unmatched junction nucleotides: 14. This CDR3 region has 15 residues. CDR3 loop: CASSFVSGQGSRKYF. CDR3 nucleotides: TGTGCCAGCAGCTTCGTATCGGGACAGGGATCCCGTAAGTACTTC.

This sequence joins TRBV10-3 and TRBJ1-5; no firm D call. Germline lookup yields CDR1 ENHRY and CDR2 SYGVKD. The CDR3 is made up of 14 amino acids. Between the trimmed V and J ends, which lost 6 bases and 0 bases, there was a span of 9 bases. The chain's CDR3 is CAISQDYSNQPQHF. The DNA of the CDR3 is TGTGCCATCAGCCAGGACTATAGCAATCAGCCCCAGCATTTT.

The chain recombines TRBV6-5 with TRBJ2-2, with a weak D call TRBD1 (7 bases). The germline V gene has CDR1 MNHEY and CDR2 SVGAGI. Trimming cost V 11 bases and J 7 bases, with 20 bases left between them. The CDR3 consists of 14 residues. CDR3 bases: TGTGCCCCGCAGGGGGGCGTCGGAAGCGGGGAGCTGTTTTTT. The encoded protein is CAPQGGVGSGELFF.

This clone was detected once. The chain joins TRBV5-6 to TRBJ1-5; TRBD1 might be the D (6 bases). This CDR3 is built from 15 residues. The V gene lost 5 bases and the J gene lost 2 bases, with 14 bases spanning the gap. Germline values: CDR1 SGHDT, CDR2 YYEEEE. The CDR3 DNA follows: TGTGCCAGCAGGAGAGGGGGAAATGGCAATCAGCCCCAGCATTTT. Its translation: CASRRGGNGNQPQHF.

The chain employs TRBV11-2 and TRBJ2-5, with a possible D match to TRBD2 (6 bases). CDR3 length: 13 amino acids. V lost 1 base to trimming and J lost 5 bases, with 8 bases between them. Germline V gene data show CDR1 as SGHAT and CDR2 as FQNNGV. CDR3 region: CASSLGRVETQYF. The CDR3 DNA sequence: TGTGCCAGCAGCTTAGGGAGGGTGGAGACCCAGTACTTC.

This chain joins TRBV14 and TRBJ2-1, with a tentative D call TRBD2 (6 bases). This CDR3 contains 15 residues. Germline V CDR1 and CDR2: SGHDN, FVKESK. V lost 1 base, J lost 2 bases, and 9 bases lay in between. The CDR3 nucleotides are TGTGCCAGCAGCCAAGTGGGGGGACCCTACAATGAGCAGTTCTTC. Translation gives CASSQVGGPYNEQFF.

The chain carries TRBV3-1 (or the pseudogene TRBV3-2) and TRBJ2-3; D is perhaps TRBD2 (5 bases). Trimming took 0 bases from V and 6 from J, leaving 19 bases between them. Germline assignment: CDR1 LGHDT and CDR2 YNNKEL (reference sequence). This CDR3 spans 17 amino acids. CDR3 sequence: CASSQDRRASRTDTQYF. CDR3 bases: TGTGCCAGCAGCCAAGACCGGCGGGCCTCGAGGACGGATACGCAGTATTTT.

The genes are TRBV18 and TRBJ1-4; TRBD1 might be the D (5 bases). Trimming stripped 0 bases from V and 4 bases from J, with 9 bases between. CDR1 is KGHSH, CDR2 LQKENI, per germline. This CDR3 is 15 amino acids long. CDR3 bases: TGTGCCAGCTCACCACCGACCGGGGGTAATGAAAAACTGTTTTTT. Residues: CASSPPTGGNEKLFF.

CDR3 in amino acids: CASRDQETAANTGELFF. In DNA form, the CDR3 reads TGTGCCAGCAGGGACCAGGAGACAGCCGCGAACACCGGGGAGCTGTTTTTT. The genes are TRBV25-1 and TRBJ2-2; a possible D gene is TRBD1 (5 bases). The V and J ends lost 6 bases and 0 bases respectively, with 17 bases between them. This CDR3 region has 17 residues. Per germline, CDR1 MGHDK and CDR2 SYGVNS.

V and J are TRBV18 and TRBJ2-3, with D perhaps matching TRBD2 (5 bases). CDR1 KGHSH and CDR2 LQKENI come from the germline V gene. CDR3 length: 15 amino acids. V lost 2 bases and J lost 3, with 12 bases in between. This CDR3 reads CASSPSRRGTDTQYF. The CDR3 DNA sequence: TGTGCCAGCTCACCAAGCCGACGGGGAACAGATACGCAGTATTTT.

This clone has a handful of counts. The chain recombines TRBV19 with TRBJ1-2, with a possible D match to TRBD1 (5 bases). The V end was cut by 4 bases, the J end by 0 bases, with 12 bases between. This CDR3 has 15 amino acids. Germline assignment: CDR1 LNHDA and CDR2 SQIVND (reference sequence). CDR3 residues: CASSKRQITNYGYTF. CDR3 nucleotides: TGTGCCAGTAGTAAGAGACAGATAACTAACTATGGCTACACCTTC.

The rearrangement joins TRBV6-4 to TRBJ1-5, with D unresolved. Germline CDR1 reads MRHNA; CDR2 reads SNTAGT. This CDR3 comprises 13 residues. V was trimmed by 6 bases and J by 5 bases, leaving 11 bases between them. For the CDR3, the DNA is TGTGCCAGCAGAGTGGGCCTCGATCAGCCCCAGCATTTT. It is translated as CASRVGLDQPQHF.

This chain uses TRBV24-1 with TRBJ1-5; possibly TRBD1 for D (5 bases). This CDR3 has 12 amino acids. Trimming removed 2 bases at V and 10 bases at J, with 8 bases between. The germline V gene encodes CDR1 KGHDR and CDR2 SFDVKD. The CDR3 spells CATSDWGSPQHF. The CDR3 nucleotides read TGTGCCACCAGTGATTGGGGCAGCCCCCAGCATTTT.

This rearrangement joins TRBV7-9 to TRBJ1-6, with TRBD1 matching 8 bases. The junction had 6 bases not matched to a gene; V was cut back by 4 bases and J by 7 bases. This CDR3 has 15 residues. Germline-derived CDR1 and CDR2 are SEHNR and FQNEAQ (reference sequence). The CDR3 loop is CASSSTTGGNSPLHF. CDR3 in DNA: TGTGCCAGCAGCTCGACTACAGGGGGAAATTCACCCCTCCACTTT.

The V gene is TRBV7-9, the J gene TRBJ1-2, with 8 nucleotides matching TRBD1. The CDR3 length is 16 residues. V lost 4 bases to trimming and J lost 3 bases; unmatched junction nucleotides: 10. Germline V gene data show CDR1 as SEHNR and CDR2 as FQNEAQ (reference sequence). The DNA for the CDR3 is TGTGCCAGCAGCTCCTGGGACAGGCCGAGGGACTATGGCTACACCTTC. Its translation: CASSSWDRPRDYGYTF.